The source of this T cell receptor beta chain is a study of blood T cells in healthy people across ages. The CDR3 consists of 15 residues. Per germline, CDR1 DFQATT and CDR2 SNEGSKA (reference sequence). V lost 7 bases and J lost 11; bases outside the gene matches: 19. In this sample, this clonotype turned up once. What it recognizes is unknown. Primed by a sample-barcoded 5' primer and a J-beta primer mix, a second PCR proceeded for roughly 7 to 12 cycles. Each TCR beta cDNA got a 12-nucleotide random molecular identifier. Every sample gave at least 2.5 million paired-end reads containing CDR3. TCRdb reanalysed the 5' RACE reads using MiXCR and keeps one entry per CDR3 protein. The table shows 1 million to 1.2 million distinct CDR3 sequences, with roughly two fifths occurring only once. Findings and caveats of the study: Estimates of diversity drawn from one million T cells were considered underestimates.

Healthy Caucasian individuals from Russia aged about 6 to 100 were enrolled as donors. The V call is TRBV20-1, the J call TRBJ2-5; TRBD2 matches at 10 bases. The clonotype was recovered from a man between 18 and 35 years old in good health. Sequenced material: blood. As DNA, the CDR3 is TGCAGTGAACTTATAGGGACTAGCGTTGACAATGAGCAGTACTTC. This codes for CSELIGTSVDNEQYF.